This T cell receptor beta chain stems from a study of blood T cells in healthy people across ages. Overall study results and limits: Relative to aged donors, long-lived donors carried more naive CD4+ cells and displayed higher diversity.

The use of a sample-barcoded 5' primer and a J-beta primer mix characterized a second PCR of about 7 to 12 cycles. With 12 random nucleotides, a template-switch adaptor tagged each individual cDNA molecule. TCRdb itself ran the 5' RACE reads through MiXCR, one entry per CDR3 protein. The table shows around 1,700,000 distinct CDR3 sequences, with over 25% occurring only once. From germline, CDR1 is SGHTA and CDR2 FQGNSA. CDR3 length equals 14 residues. The V end lost 1 base, the J end lost 10 bases, and 16 bases lay between the germline ends. In its sample, this clonotype was seen a few times. Its specificity is unknown.

This receptor was obtained from a woman in her twenties or thirties in good health. Sequencing was carried out using blood. This sequence joins TRBV7-2 and TRBJ1-1; D gene ambiguous. The CDR3 DNA reads TGTGCCAGCAGCTTAGATACATACCCGTGGGGAGCTTTCTTT. It encodes CASSLDTYPWGAFF.